The sequence of this TCR beta chain was determined in a study of shared clonotypes between healthy human individuals. V gave up 2 bases and J gave up 9 bases, with 11 bases separating them. CDR1 and CDR2 (germline): MNHNY, SVGAGI (reference sequence). The CDR3 sequence is 13 residues long. The sequencing of unsorted PBMC DNA took place on ten immunoSEQ deep assay plates. Authors' analysis steps: ImmunoSEQ yielded junction-only sequences lacking quality scores, so filtering differed. Profiling relied on immunoSEQ multiplex PCR, and the TCRdb table lists in-frame clones only, not all of them. The DNA gave D and trimming, while V, J and clone size come from that table. Of around 510,000 clones in the sample, about 80% were seen once. Every donor was a Caucasian adult from Nashville, Tennessee.

Input material: PBMCs. The source of this sequence is a woman in her forties in good health. Some clones in this sample may be carry-over from other donors' samples. The chain employs TRBV6-6 and TRBJ2-1, with D perhaps matching TRBD2 (5 bases). Here the CDR3 reads CASSYRGSFEQFF. The CDR3, as DNA: TGTGCCAGCAGTTACAGAGGGTCGTTTGAGCAGTTCTTC.